This TCR beta chain is from a study of blood T cell repertoires in COVID-19. The CDR3 runs to 15 residues. The trim removed 2 bases at V and 5 bases at J, leaving 4 bases unmatched. Germline V gene lookup returns CDR1 SGHRS and CDR2 YFSETQ. In the authors' methods: Counts of nucleated cells, estimated from reference gene primer amplification, were obtained. Only in-frame clones appear in the TCRdb table, and some are missing; sequencing was by immunoSEQ multiplex PCR. Clonal size and the V and J genes are those of that table, whereas D and trimming came from the DNA. The top ten hold about a fifth of the sample, which has some 64,000 clones, 65% to 85% seen once.

This receptor was obtained from a man older than 75 with active or convalescent COVID-19. The material sequenced was peripheral blood. The V gene is TRBV5-1, the J gene TRBJ1-6; TRBD1 matches at 7 bases. CDR3 nucleotide sequence: TGCGCCAGCAGCTTTACCGGGACAGATAATTCACCCCTCCACTTT. Translated, it gives CASSFTGTDNSPLHF.